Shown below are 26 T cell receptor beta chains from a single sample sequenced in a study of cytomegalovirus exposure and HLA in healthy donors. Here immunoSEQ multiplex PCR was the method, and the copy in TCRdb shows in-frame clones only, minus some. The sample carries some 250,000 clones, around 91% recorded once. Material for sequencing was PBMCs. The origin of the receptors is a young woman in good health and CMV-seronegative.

The CDR3 loop is CASSLNQFSGEQYF. The CDR3 region has the DNA TGTGCCAGCAGCTTAAATCAGTTTTCGGGCGAGCAGTACTTC. The chain joins TRBV7-3 to TRBJ2-7; D not certain. V lost 1 base and J lost 6, with 13 bases in between. Germline V gene data show CDR1 as SGHTA and CDR2 as FQGTGA. This CDR3 is 14 amino acids long.

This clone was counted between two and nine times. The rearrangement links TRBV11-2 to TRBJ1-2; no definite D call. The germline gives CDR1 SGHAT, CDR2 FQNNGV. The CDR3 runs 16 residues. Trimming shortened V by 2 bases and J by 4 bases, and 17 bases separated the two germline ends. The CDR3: CASSLNVQSGAYGYTF. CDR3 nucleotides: TGTGCCAGCAGCTTAAACGTTCAGAGCGGTGCCTATGGCTACACCTTC. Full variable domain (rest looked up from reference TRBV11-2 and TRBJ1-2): EAGVAQSPRYKIIEKRQSVAFWCNPISGHATLYWYQQILGQGPKLLIQFQNNGVVDDSQLPKDRFSAERLKGVDSTLKIQPAKLEDSAVYLCASSLNVQSGAYGYTFGSGTRLTVV.

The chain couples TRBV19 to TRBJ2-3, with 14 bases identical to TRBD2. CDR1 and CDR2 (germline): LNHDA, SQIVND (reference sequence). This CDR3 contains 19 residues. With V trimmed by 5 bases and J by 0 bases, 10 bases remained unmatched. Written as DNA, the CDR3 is TGTGCCAGTAGTCCCCCCGGGACTAGCGGGAGTTCGAGCACAGATACGCAGTATTTT. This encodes CASSPPGTSGSSSTDTQYF.

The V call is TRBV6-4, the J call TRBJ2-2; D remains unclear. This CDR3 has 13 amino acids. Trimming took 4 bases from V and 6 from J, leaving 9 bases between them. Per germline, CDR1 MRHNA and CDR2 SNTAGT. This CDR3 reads CASSVEIAGELFF. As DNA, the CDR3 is TGTGCCAGCAGTGTCGAAATCGCCGGGGAGCTGTTTTTT.

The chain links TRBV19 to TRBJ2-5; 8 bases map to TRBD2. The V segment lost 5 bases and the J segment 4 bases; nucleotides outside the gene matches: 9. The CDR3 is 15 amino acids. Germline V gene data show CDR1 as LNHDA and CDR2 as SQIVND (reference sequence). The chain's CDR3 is CASSWGAGEGETQYF. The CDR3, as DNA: TGTGCCAGTAGTTGGGGAGCGGGAGAGGGAGAGACCCAGTACTTC. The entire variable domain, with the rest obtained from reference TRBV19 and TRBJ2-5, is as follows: DGGITQSPKYLFRKEGQNVTLSCEQNLNHDAMYWYRQDPGQGLRLIYYSQIVNDFQKGDIAEGYSVSREKKESFPLTVTSAQKNPTAFYLCASSWGAGEGETQYFGPGTRLLVL.

The CDR3 bases are TGTGCCAGCAGACAGGACAGGGGGTACAATCAGCCCCAGCATTTT. This encodes CASRQDRGYNQPQHF. The chain uses TRBV6-6 and TRBJ1-5; 10 nucleotides align to TRBD1. Germline V gene lookup returns CDR1 MNHNY and CDR2 SVGAGI (reference sequence). The junction had 5 bases not matched to a gene; V was cut back by 6 bases and J by 3 bases. This CDR3 is 15 amino acids long.

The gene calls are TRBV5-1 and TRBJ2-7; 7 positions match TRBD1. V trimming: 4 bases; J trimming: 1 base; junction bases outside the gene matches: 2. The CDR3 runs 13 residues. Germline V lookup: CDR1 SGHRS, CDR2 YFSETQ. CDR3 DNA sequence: TGCGCCAGCAGCCGACAGGGTTCCTACGAGCAGTACTTC. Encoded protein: CASSRQGSYEQYF.

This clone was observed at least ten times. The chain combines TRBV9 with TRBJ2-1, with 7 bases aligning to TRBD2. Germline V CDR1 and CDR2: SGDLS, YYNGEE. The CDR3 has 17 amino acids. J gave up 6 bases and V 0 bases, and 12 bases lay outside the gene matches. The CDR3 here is CASSVAIKPRLANEQFF. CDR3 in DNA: TGTGCCAGCAGCGTAGCGATTAAACCCCGACTAGCCAATGAGCAGTTCTTC.

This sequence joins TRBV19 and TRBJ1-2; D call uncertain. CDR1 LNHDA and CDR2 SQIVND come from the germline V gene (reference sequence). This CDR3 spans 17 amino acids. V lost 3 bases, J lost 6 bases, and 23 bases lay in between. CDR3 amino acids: CASSIVPGGLDRDGYTF. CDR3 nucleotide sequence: TGTGCCAGTAGTATTGTGCCAGGCGGTCTTGATCGCGATGGCTACACCTTC.

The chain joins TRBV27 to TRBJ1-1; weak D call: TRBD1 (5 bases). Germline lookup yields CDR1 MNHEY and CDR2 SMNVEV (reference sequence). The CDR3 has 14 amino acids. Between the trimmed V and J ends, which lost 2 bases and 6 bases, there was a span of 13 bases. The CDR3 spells CASSLHGQGAEAFF. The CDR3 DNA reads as TGTGCCAGCAGTTTACACGGGCAAGGGGCTGAAGCTTTCTTT.

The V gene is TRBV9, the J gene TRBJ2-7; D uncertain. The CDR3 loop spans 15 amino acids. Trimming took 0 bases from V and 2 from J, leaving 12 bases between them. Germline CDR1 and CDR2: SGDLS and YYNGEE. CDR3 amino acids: CASSVGAHEPYEQYF. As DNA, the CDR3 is TGTGCCAGCAGCGTAGGGGCCCATGAACCCTACGAGCAGTACTTC.

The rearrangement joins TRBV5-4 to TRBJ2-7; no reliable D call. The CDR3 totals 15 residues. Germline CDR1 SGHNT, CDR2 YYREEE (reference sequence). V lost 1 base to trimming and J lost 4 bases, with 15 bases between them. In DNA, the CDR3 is TGTGCCAGCAGCTTGTATAGTGGAGTACCGTACGAGCAGTACTTC. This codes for CASSLYSGVPYEQYF.

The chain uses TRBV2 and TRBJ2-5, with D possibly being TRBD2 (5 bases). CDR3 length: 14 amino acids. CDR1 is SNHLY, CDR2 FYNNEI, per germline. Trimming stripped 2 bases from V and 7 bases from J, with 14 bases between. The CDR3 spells CASSELSSMATQYF. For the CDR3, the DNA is TGTGCCAGCAGTGAATTGTCTAGCATGGCGACCCAGTACTTC.

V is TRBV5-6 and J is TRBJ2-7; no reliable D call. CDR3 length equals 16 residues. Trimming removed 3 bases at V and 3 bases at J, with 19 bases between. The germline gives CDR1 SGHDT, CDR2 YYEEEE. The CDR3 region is CASSSYRSSNNYEQYF. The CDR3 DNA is TGTGCCAGCAGCTCGTACCGCTCCTCTAATAACTACGAGCAGTACTTC.

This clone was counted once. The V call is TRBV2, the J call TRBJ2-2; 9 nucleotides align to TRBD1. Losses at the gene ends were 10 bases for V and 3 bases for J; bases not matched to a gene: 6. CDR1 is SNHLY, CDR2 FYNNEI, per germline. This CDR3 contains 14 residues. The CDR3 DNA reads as TGTGCCACAACCCGGGACAGGGACACCGGGGAGCTGTTTTTT. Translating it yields CATTRDRDTGELFF.

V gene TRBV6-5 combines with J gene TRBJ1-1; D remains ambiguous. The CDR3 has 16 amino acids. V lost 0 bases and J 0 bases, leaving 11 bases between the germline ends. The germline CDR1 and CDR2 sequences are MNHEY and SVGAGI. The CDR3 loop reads CASSYSMGRMNTEAFF. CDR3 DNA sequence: TGTGCCAGCAGTTACTCGATGGGCAGAATGAACACTGAAGCTTTCTTT.

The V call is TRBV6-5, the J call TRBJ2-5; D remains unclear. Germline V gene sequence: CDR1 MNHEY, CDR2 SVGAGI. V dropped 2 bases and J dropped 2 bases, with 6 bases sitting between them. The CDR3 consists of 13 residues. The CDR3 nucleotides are TGTGCCAGCAGTTACACCTTACAAGAGACCCAGTACTTC. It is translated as CASSYTLQETQYF.

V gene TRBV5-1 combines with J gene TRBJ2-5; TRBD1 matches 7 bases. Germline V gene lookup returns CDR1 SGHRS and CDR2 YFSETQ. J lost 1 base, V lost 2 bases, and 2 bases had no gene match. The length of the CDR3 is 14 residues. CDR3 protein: CASSFGTAQETQYF. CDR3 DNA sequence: TGCGCCAGCAGCTTCGGGACAGCCCAAGAGACCCAGTACTTC.

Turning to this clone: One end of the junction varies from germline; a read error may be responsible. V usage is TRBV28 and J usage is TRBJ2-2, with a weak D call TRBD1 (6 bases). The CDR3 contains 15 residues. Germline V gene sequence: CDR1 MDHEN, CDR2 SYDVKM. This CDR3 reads CASNLQGRYTGELFF. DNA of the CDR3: TGTGCCAGCAATTTACAGGGTCGGTACACCGGGGAGCTGTTTTTT.

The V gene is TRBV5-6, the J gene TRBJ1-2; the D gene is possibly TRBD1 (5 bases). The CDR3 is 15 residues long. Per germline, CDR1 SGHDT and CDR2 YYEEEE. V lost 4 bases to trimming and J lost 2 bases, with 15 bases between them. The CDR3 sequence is CASSGWGEGNYGYTF. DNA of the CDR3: TGTGCCAGCAGCGGCTGGGGGGAGGGCAACTATGGCTACACCTTC.

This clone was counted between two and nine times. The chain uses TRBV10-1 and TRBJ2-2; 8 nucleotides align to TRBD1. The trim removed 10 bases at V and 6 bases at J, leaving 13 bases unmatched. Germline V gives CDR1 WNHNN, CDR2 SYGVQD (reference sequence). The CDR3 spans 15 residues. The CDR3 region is CATIIQGAVAGELFF. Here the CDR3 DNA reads TGCGCCACCATAATCCAGGGGGCTGTCGCCGGGGAGCTGTTTTTT.

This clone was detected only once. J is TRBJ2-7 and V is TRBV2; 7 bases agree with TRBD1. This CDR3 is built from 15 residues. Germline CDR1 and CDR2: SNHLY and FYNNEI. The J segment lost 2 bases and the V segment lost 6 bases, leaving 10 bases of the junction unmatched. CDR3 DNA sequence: TGTGCCAGCAGAGTCACAGGGGAGTTGACCTACGAGCAGTACTTC. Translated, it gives CASRVTGELTYEQYF. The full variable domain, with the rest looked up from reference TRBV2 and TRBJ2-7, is EPEVTQTPSHQVTQMGQEVILRCVPISNHLYFYWYRQILGQKVEFLVSFYNNEISEKSEIFDDQFSVERPDGSNFTLKIRSTKLEDSAMYFCASRVTGELTYEQYFGPGTRLTVT.

CDR3 protein: CASSYANRGDEQYF. The CDR3 nucleotides read TGTGCCAGCAGTTACGCTAATAGGGGTGACGAGCAGTACTTC. The genes are TRBV6-5 and TRBJ2-7; TRBD1 might be the D (5 bases). V gave up 2 bases and J gave up 5 bases, with 13 bases separating them. The CDR3 extends over 14 amino acids. Germline V lookup: CDR1 MNHEY, CDR2 SVGAGI.

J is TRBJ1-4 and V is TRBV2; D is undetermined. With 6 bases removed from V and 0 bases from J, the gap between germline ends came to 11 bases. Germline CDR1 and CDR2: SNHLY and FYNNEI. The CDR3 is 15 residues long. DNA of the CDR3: TGTGCCAGCAGGCAGGCTGGGGCAACTAATGAAAAACTGTTTTTT. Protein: CASRQAGATNEKLFF.

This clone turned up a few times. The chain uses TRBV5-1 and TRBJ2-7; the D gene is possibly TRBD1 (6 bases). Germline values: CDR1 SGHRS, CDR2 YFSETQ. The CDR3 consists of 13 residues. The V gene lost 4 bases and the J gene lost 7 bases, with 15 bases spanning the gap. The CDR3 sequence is CASSPGQLWEQYF. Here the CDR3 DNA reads TGCGCCAGCAGCCCCGGACAGCTCTGGGAGCAGTACTTC. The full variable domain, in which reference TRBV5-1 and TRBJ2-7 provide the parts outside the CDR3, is KAGVTQTPRYLIKTRGQQVTLSCSPISGHRSVSWYQQTPGQGLQFLFEYFSETQRNKGNFPGRFSGRQFSNSRSEMNVSTLELGDSALYLCASSPGQLWEQYFGPGTRLTVT.

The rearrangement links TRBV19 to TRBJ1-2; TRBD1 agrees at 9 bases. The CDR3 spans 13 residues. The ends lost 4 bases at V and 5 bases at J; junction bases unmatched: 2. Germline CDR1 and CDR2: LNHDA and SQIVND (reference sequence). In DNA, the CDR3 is TGTGCCAGTAGTAGGGACAGGGTGTATGGCTACACCTTC. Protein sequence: CASSRDRVYGYTF.